These 27 T cell receptor beta chains share one sample of origin, sequenced in a study of blood T cell repertoires in COVID-19. Sequencing used immunoSEQ multiplex PCR; TCRdb keeps in-frame clones, though not all of them. Found here are more than 150,000 clones, roughly 76% of them singletons; the top ten hold 12%. Sequenced sample: peripheral blood. The receptors were sampled from a woman at least 80 years old with COVID-19, enrolled during active disease.

This chain uses TRBV15 with TRBJ2-2; D is perhaps TRBD2 (5 bases). The CDR3 is 13 amino acids. The V gene's germline CDR1 is LNHNV and CDR2 YYDKDF (reference sequence). The germline V and J ends were trimmed by 3 bases and 6 bases, with 8 bases remaining between them. CDR3 sequence (DNA): TGTGCCACCAGCAGGAGCGGCTCCGGGGAGCTGTTTTTT. Its translation is CATSRSGSGELFF.

A remark on this clone: The germline gene is not matched at one end of the junction; a read error may be the cause. The CDR3 here is CASSLLGQGNDGYTF. DNA of the CDR3: TGTGCCAGCAGCCTATTAGGACAGGGTAACGATGGCTACACCTTC. The chain employs TRBV7-9 and TRBJ1-2; 8 bases match TRBD1. The CDR3 covers 15 residues. The germline CDR1 and CDR2 sequences are SEHNR and FQNEAQ (reference sequence). Drawing the rest from reference TRBV7-9 and TRBJ1-2, the complete variable domain is DTGVSQNPRHKITKRGQNVTFRCDPISEHNRLYWYRQTLGQGPEFLTYFQNEAQLEKSRLLSDRFSAERPKGSFSTLEIQRTEQGDSAMYLCASSLLGQGNDGYTFGSGTRLTVV.

In DNA, the CDR3 is TGTGCCAGCAGTTCAGTGACAGGCTATGGCTACACCTTC. Amino acids: CASSSVTGYGYTF. The chain couples TRBV7-9 to TRBJ1-2, with D possibly TRBD1 on 6 matching bases. There are 13 residues in the CDR3. Trimming stripped 6 bases from V and 4 bases from J, with 12 bases between. CDR1 is SEHNR, CDR2 FQNEAQ, per germline (reference sequence).

The rearrangement uses TRBV27 and TRBJ2-7, with 7 positions matching TRBD1. Trimming at V came to 10 bases and at J to 3 bases, leaving 12 bases not matched to a gene. Germline loops: CDR1 MNHEY, CDR2 SMNVEV (reference sequence). The CDR3 has 14 residues. CDR3: CAIAAAAGGYEQYF. The DNA for the CDR3 is TGTGCCATCGCGGCCGCCGCAGGGGGCTACGAGCAGTACTTC.

V and J are TRBV27 and TRBJ2-3; TRBD1 matches 8 bases. The J segment lost 0 bases and the V segment lost 5 bases, leaving 10 bases of the junction unmatched. Germline CDR1 reads MNHEY; CDR2 reads SMNVEV (reference sequence). The CDR3 totals 17 residues. CDR3: CASSLIPRQGSTDTQYF. The CDR3 region has the DNA TGTGCCAGCAGTCTAATCCCTCGACAGGGGAGCACAGATACGCAGTATTTT.

This chain connects TRBV10-3 to TRBJ1-4, with a weak D call TRBD1 (5 bases). Germline CDR1 reads ENHRY; CDR2 reads SYGVKD. V was pared by 5 bases and J by 6 bases, with 10 bases between. The CDR3 loop spans 13 amino acids. The CDR3 region has the DNA TGTGCCATCAGTCAGGGTCGCGATGAAAAACTGTTTTTT. Translation gives CAISQGRDEKLFF.

CDR3 coding DNA: TGTGCCAGCACCAATAATCTATCTGGGGCCAACGTCCTGACTTTC. Residues: CASTNNLSGANVLTF. The chain couples TRBV28 to TRBJ2-6; D is unresolved. Germline V gives CDR1 MDHEN, CDR2 SYDVKM. Trimming removed 7 bases from V and 1 base from J, with 11 bases in between. The CDR3 sequence is 15 residues long.

Concerning this clone itself: A junction boundary mismatches the germline segment, possibly from a read error. The chain uses TRBV7-7 and TRBJ2-5; 10 positions agree with TRBD2. CDR1 and CDR2 from the germline V gene are SSHAT and FNYEAQ (reference sequence). The CDR3 extends over 15 amino acids. DNA for the CDR3: TGTGCTAGCAGCTTAAGCGGGAGGGTTGATGAGACCCAGTACTTC. Translating gives CASSLSGRVDETQYF.

This clone was recorded a few times. This chain joins TRBV18 and TRBJ1-2; 8 positions match TRBD1. The germline gives CDR1 KGHSH, CDR2 LQKENI. This CDR3 is 15 amino acids long. Germline trimming cut 6 bases from V and 1 base from J; bases unmatched to any gene: 7. In DNA, the CDR3 is TGTGCCAGCTCCCTCGGGACAGGAAATAACTATGGCTACACCTTC. It codes for CASSLGTGNNYGYTF.

The chain links TRBV7-2 to TRBJ2-7; 7 positions agree with TRBD2. Germline assignment: CDR1 SGHTA and CDR2 FQGNSA. CDR3 length: 17 amino acids. Unmatched junction bases numbered 14, after V lost 1 base and J lost 5 bases. As DNA, the CDR3 is TGTGCCAGCAGCTTAGTCGGTCCGGGAGGACCCAGTGACGAGCAGTACTTC. Its translation: CASSLVGPGGPSDEQYF.

This chain links TRBV23-1 with TRBJ2-7, with D tentatively TRBD1 (6 bases). TRBV23-1 is an ORF; its function is uncertain. The CDR3 consists of 16 residues. V was clipped by 4 bases and J by 0 bases, with 16 bases between them. The chain's CDR3 is CASSRNDRQSSYEQYF. The CDR3 DNA reads as TGCGCCAGCAGTCGGAACGACAGGCAGAGCTCCTACGAGCAGTACTTC.

This clone appeared a few times. The rearrangement links TRBV9 to TRBJ1-4, with TRBD1 matching over 8 bases. After removal of 0 bases from V and 7 bases from J, the junction contained 5 bases not matched to a gene. Germline V gene data show CDR1 as SGDLS and CDR2 as YYNGEE. The CDR3 length is 15 residues. CDR3 sequence: CASSVGTGTTEKLFF. Here the CDR3 DNA reads TGTGCCAGCAGCGTAGGGACAGGGACCACTGAAAAACTGTTTTTT.

The CDR3 sequence: CAISESLSQGAVEQYF. CDR3 sequence (DNA): TGTGCCATCAGTGAGTCACTAAGTCAGGGGGCCGTCGAGCAGTACTTC. The rearrangement links TRBV10-3 to TRBJ2-7; 8 nucleotides match TRBD1. This CDR3 contains 16 residues. V was clipped by 0 bases and J by 6 bases; unmatched bases: 10. Germline loops: CDR1 ENHRY, CDR2 SYGVKD.

This rearrangement joins TRBV11-2 to TRBJ2-1, with 11 bases matching TRBD2. Germline V CDR1 and CDR2: SGHAT, FQNNGV. There are 18 residues in the CDR3. Unmatched junction bases numbered 6, after V lost 1 base and J lost 1 base. The CDR3 region is CASSLATSGTHSYNEQFF. Here the CDR3 DNA reads TGTGCCAGCAGCTTAGCGACTAGCGGGACGCATTCCTACAATGAGCAGTTCTTC.

The chain carries TRBV5-1 and TRBJ2-1; TRBD1 matches 9 bases. With 0 bases clipped from V and 6 bases from J, the junction kept 4 bases outside the gene matches. This CDR3 is built from 15 residues. Per germline, CDR1 SGHRS and CDR2 YFSETQ. DNA of the CDR3: TGCGCCAGCAGCTTGGAAGGGACAGGGTTCAATGAGCAGTTCTTC. Protein product: CASSLEGTGFNEQFF.

The genes are TRBV14 and TRBJ2-7; 9 positions match TRBD1. With 4 bases clipped from V and 0 bases from J, the junction kept 4 bases outside the gene matches. Per germline, CDR1 SGHDN and CDR2 FVKESK. CDR3 size: 15 residues. The CDR3, as DNA: TGTGCCAGCAGCCTTTCGGGACAGGGCTCCTACGAGCAGTACTTC. This codes for CASSLSGQGSYEQYF.

The V and J genes are TRBV3-1 (or the pseudogene TRBV3-2) and TRBJ1-1, with unresolved D. Germline lookup yields CDR1 LGHDT and CDR2 YNNKEL (reference sequence). This CDR3 spans 13 amino acids. V gave up 4 bases and J gave up 0 bases, with 6 bases separating them. CDR3 loop: CASSPQMNTEAFF. In nucleotides, the CDR3 is TGTGCCAGCAGCCCCCAGATGAACACTGAAGCTTTCTTT.

This clone was detected a few times. This sequence joins TRBV5-6 and TRBJ2-7; possible D gene TRBD1, 5 bases. The V end was cut by 0 bases, the J end by 2 bases, with 9 bases between. The CDR3 loop spans 14 amino acids. CDR1 is SGHDT, CDR2 YYEEEE, per germline. The CDR3 DNA follows: TGTGCCAGCAGCTTGGGGCCAGGGACCTACGAGCAGTACTTC. This sequence encodes CASSLGPGTYEQYF.

The rearrangement joins TRBV5-1 to TRBJ1-1, with 8 nucleotides matching TRBD1. The CDR3 extends over 13 amino acids. V was pared by 4 bases and J by 5 bases, with 4 bases of the junction left unmatched. The V gene's germline CDR1 is SGHRS and CDR2 YFSETQ. This chain's CDR3 is CASSTTGGTEAFF. DNA of the CDR3: TGCGCCAGCAGCACTACAGGGGGGACTGAAGCTTTCTTT.

The chain links TRBV13 to TRBJ2-3; TRBD2 matches 9 bases. CDR1 is PRHDT and CDR2 is FYEKMQ in the germline V gene (reference sequence). The CDR3 sequence is 16 residues long. V was pared by 5 bases and J by 1 base, with 7 bases of the junction left unmatched. CDR3 sequence reads: CASSVLSGGGTDTQYF. The CDR3, as DNA: TGTGCCAGCAGCGTCCTTAGCGGGGGAGGCACAGATACGCAGTATTTT.

The genes are TRBV12-3 or TRBV12-4 and TRBJ1-4, with 7 bases aligning to TRBD1. The CDR3 covers 13 residues. The trim removed 5 bases at V and 6 bases at J, leaving 3 bases unmatched. The CDR3 DNA is TGTGCCAGCAGTCCTACAGGGGATGAAAAACTGTTTTTT. This encodes CASSPTGDEKLFF.

The V gene is TRBV2, the J gene TRBJ2-7; tentative D call: TRBD2 (5 bases). In germline, CDR1 is SNHLY, CDR2 FYNNEI. CDR3 length: 14 residues. V lost 0 bases to trimming and J lost 3 bases, with 9 bases between them. CDR3 sequence reads: CASSEALRGYEQYF. The CDR3 DNA reads as TGTGCCAGCAGTGAAGCGCTTCGGGGCTACGAGCAGTACTTC.

As regards this clone: Within the sample, other DNA sequences also encode this same CDR3. This chain links TRBV5-4 with TRBJ2-1; D is perhaps TRBD1 (6 bases). The V gene lost 4 bases and the J gene lost 10 bases, with 12 bases spanning the gap. CDR3 size: 12 residues. CDR1 and CDR2 from the germline V gene are SGHNT and YYREEE (reference sequence). The CDR3 DNA is TGTGCCAGCAGCCCCCGGACAGAAGAGCAGTTCTTC. Encoded protein: CASSPRTEEQFF.

This chain links TRBV7-9 with TRBJ1-6; weak D call: TRBD1 (5 bases). Trimming left V 1 base short and J 0 bases short, with 7 bases between. This CDR3 has 16 amino acids. Germline CDR1 and CDR2: SEHNR and FQNEAQ (reference sequence). CDR3 DNA sequence: TGTGCCAGCAGCTTAGGGGGCAGCTCCTATAATTCACCCCTCCACTTT. Its protein is CASSLGGSSYNSPLHF.

The chain links TRBV7-8 to TRBJ1-6; 7 bases match TRBD1. J gave up 9 bases and V 0 bases, and 8 bases lay outside the gene matches. Looked up from germline, CDR1 is SGHVS and CDR2 is FQNEAQ. CDR3 length: 16 amino acids. This CDR3 is CASSLARQGVSSPLHF. CDR3 in DNA: TGTGCCAGCAGCTTAGCGAGACAGGGTGTAAGTTCACCCCTCCACTTT.

The J gene is TRBJ1-2, the V gene TRBV5-1, with 9 bases fitting TRBD1. The germline V gene encodes CDR1 SGHRS and CDR2 YFSETQ. The J segment lost 8 bases and the V segment lost 4 bases, leaving 6 bases of the junction unmatched. The length of the CDR3 is 13 residues. The CDR3 nucleotides read TGCGCCAGCAGCACAACGGGACAGGGAGGCTACACCTTC. Its translation is CASSTTGQGGYTF.

This rearrangement joins TRBV7-8 to TRBJ2-2, with TRBD1 matching 9 bases. With V trimmed by 4 bases and J by 5 bases, 5 bases remained unmatched. Germline V gene data show CDR1 as SGHVS and CDR2 as FQNEAQ. This CDR3 region has 15 residues. The CDR3, as DNA: TGTGCCAGCAGCTCGGGACAGGGAAGGACCGGGGAGCTGTTTTTT. Amino acid sequence: CASSSGQGRTGELFF.